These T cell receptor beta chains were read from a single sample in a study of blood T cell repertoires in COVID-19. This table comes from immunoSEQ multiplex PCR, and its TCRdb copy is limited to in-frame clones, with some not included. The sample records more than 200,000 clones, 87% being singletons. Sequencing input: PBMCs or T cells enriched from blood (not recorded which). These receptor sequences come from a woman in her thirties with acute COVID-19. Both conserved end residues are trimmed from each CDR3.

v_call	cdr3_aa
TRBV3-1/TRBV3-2	ASSQGGSSEKLF
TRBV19	ASSITGVDDYGYT
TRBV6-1	ASSETSGTYNEQF
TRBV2	AKGTNSLWGNVLT
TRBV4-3	ASSQELGVDKQY
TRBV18	ASSLTGGIGNTEAF
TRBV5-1	ASSLGTGGDSPLH
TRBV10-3	AISGSGDLYGYT
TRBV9	ASSVGGPNSPLH
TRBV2	ASSGSPSGPNTEAF
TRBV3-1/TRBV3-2	ASSQWGGHMPSNQPQH
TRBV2	ASSLRDSGNTIY
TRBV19	ASSILEPSNEQF
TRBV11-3	ASSEQGSTGELF
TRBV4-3	ASSQEYRARQETQY
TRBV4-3	ASSQTPEESEAF
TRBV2	ASSDNLGAWGNEQF
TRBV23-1	ASSPFKTAIVESF
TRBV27	ASSQVSGRFKEF
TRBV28	ASSVPGENQPQH
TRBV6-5	ASSFTLRVNTEAF
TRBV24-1	ATSDTADRLNIYEQY
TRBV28	ASSLSGWVAGGPGETQY
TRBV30	AWKQNSPLH
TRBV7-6	ASSLASQGSGDTQY
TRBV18	ASSPVTGETTEAF
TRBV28	ASRTNRGRETQY
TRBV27	ASRQGSGELF
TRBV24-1	ATKSSYNEQF
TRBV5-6	ASSLGERTHYEQY
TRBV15	ATSSRTGNSNQPQH
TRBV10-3	AIKNGTPLVEQY
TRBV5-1	ASSLPSQVGDTQY
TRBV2	ASRTRDSHNSPLH
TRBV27	ASSPRQGSPNQPQH
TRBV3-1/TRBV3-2	ASSQDRLGSEQF
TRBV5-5	ASSLAEFTDTQY
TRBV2	ASSEMRDYNYGYT
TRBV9	ASSVTSYNEQF
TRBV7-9	ASSLWQGRNEKLF
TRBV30	AWSEGQSLGYGYT
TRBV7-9	ASSLVQGYTGELF
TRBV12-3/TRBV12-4	AIDGQGRGYT
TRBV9	ASSVATMNTEAF
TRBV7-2	ASSSRQAYTGELF
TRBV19	ASMDGQRDGYT
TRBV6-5	ASRPLGVDYEQY
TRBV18	ASSQGQAFSGNTIY
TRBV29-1	SVSETNSPLH
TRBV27	ASSPMASYNEQF
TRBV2	ASIPGFSGNTIY
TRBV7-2	ASSLEQYGQPQH
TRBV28	ASSRHRLGYT
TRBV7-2	ASSLLGGNTGELF
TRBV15	ATSRVRGVYNEQF
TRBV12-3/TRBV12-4	ASSLGGRDTQY